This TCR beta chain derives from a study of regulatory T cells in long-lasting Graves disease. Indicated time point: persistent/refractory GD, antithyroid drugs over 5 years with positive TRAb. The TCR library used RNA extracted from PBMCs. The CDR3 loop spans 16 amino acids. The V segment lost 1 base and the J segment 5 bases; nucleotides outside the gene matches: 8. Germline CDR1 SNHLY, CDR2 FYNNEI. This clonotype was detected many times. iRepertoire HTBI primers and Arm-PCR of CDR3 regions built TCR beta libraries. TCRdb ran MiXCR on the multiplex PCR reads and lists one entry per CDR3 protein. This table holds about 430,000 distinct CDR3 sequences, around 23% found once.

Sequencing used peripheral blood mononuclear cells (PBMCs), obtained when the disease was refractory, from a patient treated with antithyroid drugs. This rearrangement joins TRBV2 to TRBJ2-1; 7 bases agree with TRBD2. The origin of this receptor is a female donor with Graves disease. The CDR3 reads CASSEGRGRFDNEQFF. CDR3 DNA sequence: TGTGCCAGCAGTGAAGGGCGGGGGAGGTTCGACAATGAGCAGTTCTTC. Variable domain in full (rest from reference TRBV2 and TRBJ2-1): EPEVTQTPSHQVTQMGQEVILRCVPISNHLYFYWYRQILGQKVEFLVSFYNNEISEKSEIFDDQFSVERPDGSNFTLKIRSTKLEDSAMYFCASSEGRGRFDNEQFFGPGTRLTVL.